The source of this T cell receptor (beta chain) is a study of T cell responses to AZD1222 COVID-19 vaccine. Libraries were prepared by immunoSEQ multiplex PCR; TCRdb keeps only in-frame clonotypes and omits some of them. This sample has some 97,000 clones; about nine tenths occur once, and the top ten carry 1.7%. Germline V CDR1 and CDR2: GTSNPN, SVGIG (reference sequence). V dropped 4 bases and J dropped 10 bases, with 16 bases sitting between them. This CDR3 region has 12 residues. This chain uses TRBV30 with TRBJ1-1; no definite D call. The origin of this receptor is an adult in good health. This specimen consisted of peripheral blood, obtained on day 0 of AZD1222 vaccination. CDR3 DNA: TGTGCCTGGACATTAGTAGCCGCGGTAGCTTTCTTT. This codes for CAWTLVAAVAFF.